This entry describes one TCR beta chain. Trimming removed 2 bases from V and 4 bases from J, with 21 bases in between. The CDR3 totals 18 residues. CDR1 and CDR2 from the germline V gene are SEHNR and FQNEAQ (reference sequence). This specimen belongs to a study of T cell changes during pregnancy in multiple sclerosis. Using immunoSEQ multiplex PCR, the repertoire was profiled, and TCRdb retains in-frame clones only, with some absent. Of 40,000 to 50,000 clones in the sample, 94% were seen once. The sequences come from CD4+ T cells from peripheral blood mononuclear cells, collected in the first trimester of pregnancy. V and J are TRBV7-9 and TRBJ2-1; D may be TRBD1 (5 bases). The origin of this receptor is a female donor with multiple sclerosis, enrolled in a pregnancy study. CDR3 in DNA: TGTGCCAGCAGCTTAACGTTTAGGGGAAAGGGCCAATACAATGAGCAGTTCTTC. Translating gives CASSLTFRGKGQYNEQFF.